Each of the 28 T cell receptor beta chains below was sequenced from the same sample in a study of spatial heterogeneity in lung cancer. The study's findings and limits: Counts of expanded alpha and beta TCRs within tumors tracked the tumor nonsynonymous mutation count.

Time point indicated: sample taken at primary tumor resection. Each CDR3 protein is one row after TCRdb ran MiXCR on the 5' RACE reads. The data hold 9,800 or so distinct CDR3 sequences, with just under 6.5% observed a single time. These receptors' antigens are unknown. This sample comprised lung tumor tissue, obtained at surgery. The receptors originated from a male donor with early-stage non-small cell lung cancer.

Many counts were recorded for this clonotype. The J gene is TRBJ1-4, the V gene TRBV7-9; D ambiguous. CDR1 SEHNR and CDR2 FQNEAQ come from the germline V gene (reference sequence). The CDR3 consists of 14 residues. Trimming pared 5 bases from V and 0 bases from J, leaving 7 bases between. Here the CDR3 DNA reads TGTGCCAGCAGCAACCTTGCAACTAATGAAAAACTGTTTTTT. Amino acids: CASSNLATNEKLFF.

This clonotype was counted many times. The genes are TRBV18 and TRBJ1-1; the D is unclear. CDR3 length equals 13 residues. V dropped 0 bases and J dropped 6 bases, with 8 bases sitting between them. Germline CDR1 reads KGHSH; CDR2 reads LQKENI. CDR3 DNA sequence: TGTGCCAGCTCACCACCATGGGTCCCTGAAGCTTTCTTT. This sequence encodes CASSPPWVPEAFF.

This clonotype was seen at least ten times. The chain has TRBV30 and TRBJ2-1; D not resolved. The CDR3 loop spans 12 amino acids. Germline V lookup: CDR1 GTSNPN, CDR2 SVGIG (reference sequence). With 7 bases removed from V and 0 bases from J, the gap between germline ends came to 7 bases. CDR3 nucleotides: TGTGCCTTCGGTAGCTCCTACAATGAGCAGTTCTTC. Amino acids: CAFGSSYNEQFF.

The rearrangement links TRBV5-1 to TRBJ1-1, with 7 bases aligning to TRBD1. Germline lookup yields CDR1 SGHRS and CDR2 YFSETQ. With V trimmed by 0 bases and J by 4 bases, 9 bases remained unmatched. The CDR3 totals 16 residues. The CDR3 nucleotides read TGCGCCAGCAGCTTGGCTCGGACAGGTTCCGTCACTGAAGCTTTCTTT. This encodes CASSLARTGSVTEAFF.

J is TRBJ2-5 and V is TRBV3-1, with D tentatively TRBD1 (6 bases). This CDR3 contains 14 residues. From germline, CDR1 is LGHDT and CDR2 YNNKEL (reference sequence). V shed 4 bases and J shed 4 bases, with 13 bases lying between them. The CDR3 DNA reads TGTGCCAGCAGCCGCGGACAGAAGGGAGAGACCCAGTACTTC. Its protein product is CASSRGQKGETQYF.

There are many counts of this clonotype. The rearrangement joins TRBV20-1 to TRBJ2-3; the match to TRBD2 covers 10 bases. The CDR3 runs 15 residues. Per germline, CDR1 DFQATT and CDR2 SNEGSKA (reference sequence). The ends lost 2 bases at V and 1 base at J; junction bases unmatched: 3. The CDR3 loop is CSARSLAGGTDTQYF. The CDR3, as DNA: TGCAGTGCTAGATCCCTAGCGGGAGGCACAGATACGCAGTATTTT.

This clonotype has at least ten counts. The V and J genes are TRBV12-3 or TRBV12-4 and TRBJ1-3; D call uncertain. The V gene lost 6 bases and the J gene lost 6 bases, with 6 bases spanning the gap. The CDR3 loop spans 11 amino acids. The CDR3 here is CASSKLNTIYF. The CDR3 DNA sequence: TGTGCCAGCAGCAAATTAAACACCATATATTTT.

This clonotype was detected ten times or more. J is TRBJ2-1 and V is TRBV5-4, with D possibly being TRBD1 (5 bases). Germline loops: CDR1 SGHNT, CDR2 YYREEE (reference sequence). V was cut by 0 bases and J by 8 bases, with 9 bases left in between. The length of the CDR3 is 13 residues. The CDR3 sequence is CASSLAGRDEQFF. The CDR3 bases are TGTGCCAGCAGCTTGGCCGGCAGGGATGAGCAGTTCTTC.

This clonotype was detected many times. The junction and the germline gene differ at one end; a read error may be behind it. The chain couples TRBV7-7 to TRBJ2-5, with 10 bases that match TRBD1. The CDR3 extends over 15 amino acids. Germline lookup yields CDR1 SSHAT and CDR2 FNYEAQ (reference sequence). CDR3 loop: CASSPTGTGVETQYF. CDR3 DNA: TGTGCTAGCAGTCCGACCGGGACAGGGGTAGAGACCCAGTACTTC.

Ten or more counts support this clonotype. This chain connects TRBV12-5 to TRBJ1-2; a possible D gene is TRBD1 (5 bases). The germline CDR1 and CDR2 sequences are LGHNT and FRNRAP. There are 15 residues in the CDR3. The V end was cut by 2 bases, the J end by 8 bases, with 18 bases between. The CDR3 DNA sequence: TGTGCTAGTGGTTTGTCTGGGGTTGGGGCCGGGGGCTACACCTTC. It codes for CASGLSGVGAGGYTF.

This clonotype came up many times. CDR3 in amino acids: CASSADTEAFF. The DNA of the CDR3 is TGTGCCAGCAGCGCCGACACTGAAGCTTTCTTT. V is TRBV13 and J is TRBJ1-1; no firm D call. CDR3 length: 11 residues. Trimming removed 5 bases at V and 3 bases at J, with 4 bases between. CDR1 and CDR2 (germline): PRHDT, FYEKMQ (reference sequence).

Judged by abundance, this clonotype is medium-sized. The gene calls are TRBV12-3 or TRBV12-4 and TRBJ2-2; 7 nucleotides agree with TRBD1. The CDR3 runs to 16 residues. V lost 10 bases to trimming and J lost 0 bases; unmatched junction nucleotides: 11. CDR3 nucleotides: TGTGCCACCTCTTCCGGGACAGACGCGAACACCGGGGAGCTGTTTTTT. Amino acids: CATSSGTDANTGELFF.

This clonotype is judged medium-sized. This chain uses TRBV10-3 with TRBJ1-4; a possible D gene is TRBD1 (6 bases). Trimming left V 8 bases short and J 5 bases short, with 12 bases between. Germline V gives CDR1 ENHRY, CDR2 SYGVKD. The CDR3 is made up of 13 amino acids. CDR3 loop: CAIGEGGNEKLFF. In nucleotides, the CDR3 is TGTGCCATCGGGGAAGGGGGAAATGAAAAACTGTTTTTT.

V usage is TRBV12-3 or TRBV12-4 and J usage is TRBJ2-6; no reliable D call. The CDR3 extends over 14 amino acids. Trimming removed 2 bases from V and 1 base from J, with 3 bases in between. The CDR3 DNA sequence: TGTGCCAGCAGTTTATGGTCTGGGGCCAACGTCCTGACTTTC. Translation: CASSLWSGANVLTF.

This clonotype was recorded many times. The chain combines TRBV18 with TRBJ2-7, with 7 bases that match TRBD1. Germline CDR1 is KGHSH and CDR2 is LQKENI. The CDR3 is 14 residues long. The J segment lost 3 bases and the V segment lost 4 bases, leaving 6 bases of the junction unmatched. In DNA, the CDR3 is TGTGCCAGCTCACTGGACAGGCGACTCTACGAGCAGTACTTC. Amino acids: CASSLDRRLYEQYF.

Many counts were recorded for this clonotype. The chain uses TRBV20-1 and TRBJ2-3, with D hard to call. Germline V gene data show CDR1 as DFQATT and CDR2 as SNEGSKA (reference sequence). This CDR3 is built from 13 residues. Deletions cut 5 bases from V and 5 bases from J, with 14 bases between. In DNA, the CDR3 is TGCAGTGCTTCGATTAGCTGGGGAGATACGCAGTATTTT. It encodes CSASISWGDTQYF.

This clonotype came up many times. The rearrangement joins TRBV20-1 to TRBJ1-4; D not certain. The germline V and J ends were trimmed by 0 bases and 5 bases, with 7 bases remaining between them. Germline V gene sequence: CDR1 DFQATT, CDR2 SNEGSKA (reference sequence). This CDR3 has 13 residues. CDR3 DNA sequence: TGCAGTGCTAGAGACAGGTCCAATGAAAAACTGTTTTTT. This translates into CSARDRSNEKLFF.

This clonotype was recorded many times. CDR3 in DNA: TGTGCCAGCCTTCCCAGCGGGATCTACACAGATACGCAGTATTTT. Translating it yields CASLPSGIYTDTQYF. This chain connects TRBV6-6 to TRBJ2-3; 7 bases are a match to TRBD2. V trimming: 8 bases; J trimming: 2 bases; junction bases outside the gene matches: 10. Germline V CDR1 and CDR2: MNHNY, SVGAGI (reference sequence). The CDR3 spans 15 residues.

At least ten counts were recorded for this clonotype. The V gene is TRBV11-2, the J gene TRBJ2-7, with D maybe TRBD2 (5 bases). Trimming took 3 bases from V and 3 from J, leaving 9 bases between them. Germline CDR1 reads SGHAT; CDR2 reads FQNNGV. The CDR3 is made up of 13 amino acids. The CDR3 sequence is CASSFGRDYEQYV. In nucleotides, the CDR3 is TGTGCCAGCAGCTTTGGCCGGGACTACGAGCAGTACGTC.

The gene calls are TRBV29-1 and TRBJ2-5, with 9 bases identical to TRBD1. The V gene end was trimmed by 6 bases and the J gene end by 9 bases; junction bases not matched to a gene: 8. Germline V CDR1 and CDR2: SQVTM, ANQGSEA. The CDR3 runs 12 residues. DNA for the CDR3: TGCAGCGTAACCACAGGGGGCAGGGCCCAGTACTTC. Amino acids: CSVTTGGRAQYF.

This clonotype was detected ten times or more. The DNA for the CDR3 is TGTGCCAGCAGCCCCCGACCAATCGATAATGAAAAACTGTTTTTT. Translated, it gives CASSPRPIDNEKLFF. V usage is TRBV7-6 and J usage is TRBJ1-4; D gene ambiguous. V lost 5 bases, J lost 4 bases, and 14 bases lay in between. CDR3 size: 15 residues. Looked up from germline, CDR1 is SGHVS and CDR2 is FNYEAQ.

This clonotype was seen ten or more times. V and J are TRBV10-3 and TRBJ2-1, with 7 bases fitting TRBD1. Looked up from germline, CDR1 is ENHRY and CDR2 is SYGVKD. The CDR3 runs to 13 residues. The J segment lost 7 bases and the V segment lost 4 bases, leaving 4 bases of the junction unmatched. For the CDR3, the DNA is TGTGCCATCAGTGGGGGACAGTTAAATGAGCAGTTCTTC. Protein product: CAISGGQLNEQFF.

This clonotype is labeled medium-sized. This chain connects TRBV10-3 to TRBJ1-2; D is ambiguous. Germline CDR1 is ENHRY and CDR2 is SYGVKD. Trimming cost V 3 bases and J 3 bases, with 8 bases left between them. The CDR3 loop spans 13 amino acids. This chain's CDR3 is CAISDGGHYGYTF. The CDR3 coding sequence is TGTGCCATCAGTGACGGAGGGCACTATGGCTACACCTTC.

At least ten counts were recorded for this clonotype. The rearrangement uses TRBV15 and TRBJ1-1; no clear D. V lost 4 bases, J lost 8 bases, and 14 bases lay in between. The CDR3 length is 13 residues. Germline CDR1 LNHNV, CDR2 YYDKDF (reference sequence). CDR3 nucleotide sequence: TGTGCCACCAGCACCATTCGGGGTTTCGAAGCTTTCTTT. It yields the protein CATSTIRGFEAFF.

This clonotype has ten or more counts. The chain recombines TRBV29-1 with TRBJ1-5; D gene ambiguous. This CDR3 has 11 residues. Germline CDR1 is SQVTM and CDR2 is ANQGSEA. The germline V and J ends were trimmed by 7 bases and 2 bases, with 6 bases remaining between them. The CDR3 spells CSAGRNQPQHF. CDR3 DNA: TGCAGCGCGGGTCGCAATCAGCCCCAGCATTTT.

This clonotype was found many times. The rearrangement joins TRBV11-2 to TRBJ1-1; weak D call: TRBD1 (6 bases). There are 16 residues in the CDR3. Between the trimmed V and J ends, which lost 5 bases and 4 bases, there was a span of 20 bases. The germline V gene encodes CDR1 SGHAT and CDR2 FQNNGV. CDR3 protein: CASSPYTGRFGTEAFF. The CDR3 nucleotides are TGTGCCAGCAGCCCGTACACAGGGAGATTCGGCACTGAAGCTTTCTTT.

This clonotype was detected ten times or more. J is TRBJ2-5 and V is TRBV20-1; D not certain. The ends were cut back, 5 bases at V and 5 bases at J, with 12 bases in the middle. This CDR3 has 12 residues. The germline V gene encodes CDR1 DFQATT and CDR2 SNEGSKA (reference sequence). CDR3 DNA sequence: TGCAGTGCTCACGAGAGTCAGGAGACCCAGTACTTC. Translating it yields CSAHESQETQYF.

By share, this clonotype ranks as medium-sized. The chain combines TRBV30 with TRBJ1-5; the D gene is possibly TRBD1 (5 bases). With 3 bases removed from V and 2 bases from J, the gap between germline ends came to 14 bases. CDR3 length: 15 amino acids. From germline, CDR1 is GTSNPN and CDR2 SVGIG (reference sequence). The CDR3 DNA sequence: TGTGCCTGGAGGGGGCGCGAAACGGGCAATCAGCCCCAGCATTTT. This sequence encodes CAWRGRETGNQPQHF.